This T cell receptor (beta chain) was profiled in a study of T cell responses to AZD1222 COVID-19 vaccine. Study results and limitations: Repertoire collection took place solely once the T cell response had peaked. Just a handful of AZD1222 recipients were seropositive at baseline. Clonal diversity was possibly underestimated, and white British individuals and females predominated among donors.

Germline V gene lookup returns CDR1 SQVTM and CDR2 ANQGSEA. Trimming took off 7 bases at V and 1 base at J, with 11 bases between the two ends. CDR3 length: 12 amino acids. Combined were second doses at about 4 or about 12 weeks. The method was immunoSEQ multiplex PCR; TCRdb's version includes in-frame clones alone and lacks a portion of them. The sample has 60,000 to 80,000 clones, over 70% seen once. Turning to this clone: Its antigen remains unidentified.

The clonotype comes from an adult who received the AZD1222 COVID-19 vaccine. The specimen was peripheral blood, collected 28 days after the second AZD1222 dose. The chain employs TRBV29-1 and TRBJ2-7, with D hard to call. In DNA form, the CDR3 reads TGCAGCGCTAGAGGTGGTTCCTACGAGCAGTACTTC. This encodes CSARGGSYEQYF.